This TCR beta chain is drawn from a study of T cell repertoires in cytomegalovirus infection. Study as a whole: CMV epitopes in the study were HLA-C-restricted (recently identified) and HLA-B-restricted (well studied). TCR beta signatures that were public indicated CMV infection and matching HLA type. Study observations and caveats: Based on cumulative public TCR beta family frequency, carriers of CMV plus the relevant HLA were identified. Dominating the ex vivo response were HLA-C-restricted CMV-specific TCR beta clonotypes.

Germline CDR1 and CDR2: MNHEY and SMNVEV (reference sequence). Trimming took 2 bases from V and 6 from J; bases not matched to a gene: 10. CDR3 length equals 17 residues. MiXCR, run by TCRdb on the reads, gives a single entry per CDR3 protein. The sample consists of some 940,000 distinct CDR3 sequences, approximately 31% of them appearing once. Comments on this clonotype: No antigen is known for it.

The V gene is TRBV27, the J gene TRBJ1-6, with 7 positions matching TRBD1. The clonotype was recovered from a human donor in good health (CMV status not recorded). Some clones in this sample may be carry-over from other donors' samples. The specimen comprised cultured CD8+ T cells from PBMCs, sampled from culture after CMV antigen stimulation. The CDR3 reads CASSLPPGRGRNSPLHF. CDR3 bases: TGTGCCAGCAGTTTACCCCCGGGGAGGGGGCGTAATTCACCCCTCCACTTT.